This T cell receptor beta chain is drawn from a study of T-cell reconstitution after alpha-beta-depleted transplantation in children. The study's findings and limits: High day-60 TCRbeta diversity in some patients came from surviving recipient T cells and thymic progenitors. Two months or so post-transplant, alpha-beta T cells reportedly derived from several hundred expanded graft clones. T-cell counts and diversity at one year post-transplant came mainly from newly produced T cells.

During its preparation, the TCRbeta library received unique molecular identifiers. One entry per CDR3 protein results from TCRdb running MiXCR on the PCR reads. Among approximately 980,000 distinct CDR3 sequences, under 30% were seen once, and the ten largest hold around 30%. The CDR3 runs 17 residues. J was trimmed by 4 bases and V by 5 bases; bases with no gene match: 13. This clonotype was found a few times. Antigen: not known. The clonotype originates from a boy less than two years old who had a stem cell transplant for SCID, so the T cells may come from the graft donor. The rearrangement uses TRBV12-3 or TRBV12-4 and TRBJ2-3; 9 nucleotides align to TRBD2. Here the sequenced sample was PBMCs, mostly from graft donor cells, taken 360 days after TCRalphabeta/CD19-depleted stem cell transplant. CDR3 bases: TGTGCCAGCAGTCCCGTCTTGTTAGCGGGGGTACCAGATACGCAGTATTTT. Protein sequence: CASSPVLLAGVPDTQYF.